One and the same sample provided the 29 T cell receptor beta chains below, sequenced in a study of CD8+ T cells in alopecia areata. Treatment in this sample: oral pan-JAK inhibitor, 5-10 mg twice daily. Extraction and reverse transcription of RNA yielded cDNA as the sequencing template. Profiling relied on immunoSEQ multiplex PCR, and the TCRdb table lists in-frame clones only, not all of them. Among approximately 280,000 clones listed, more than 45% were seen once. The material sequenced was CD4+ T cells sorted from blood, taken at week 24, from a patient treated with tofacitinib. Source of these receptors: a human donor with alopecia areata.

This chain joins TRBV6-6 and TRBJ2-2, with 11 nucleotides matching TRBD2. This CDR3 spans 15 amino acids. CDR1 is MNHNY, CDR2 SVGAGI, per germline (reference sequence). V dropped 7 bases and J dropped 6; count of bases not matched to a gene: 7. The CDR3 nucleotides read TGTGCCAGCACTGAGCTAGCGGGGGGTCCCGGGGAGCTGTTTTTT. Its translation is CASTELAGGPGELFF.

This clone was counted once. The V gene is TRBV14, the J gene TRBJ1-5; 7 bases are a match to TRBD1. CDR3 length: 16 residues. In germline, CDR1 is SGHDN, CDR2 FVKESK. Germline trimming cut 4 bases from V and 1 base from J; bases unmatched to any gene: 7. In nucleotides, the CDR3 is TGTGCCAGCAGCCGGACAGGCTCGGGGAGCAATCAGCCCCAGCATTTT. Protein product: CASSRTGSGSNQPQHF.

The chain couples TRBV2 to TRBJ1-6; 7 bases agree with TRBD1. J lost 7 bases, V lost 2 bases, and 5 bases had no gene match. The CDR3 totals 15 residues. Germline V gene sequence: CDR1 SNHLY, CDR2 FYNNEI. The DNA of the CDR3 is TGTGCCAGCAGTGAATGGGACAGAGAAAATTCACCCCTCCACTTT. Translation: CASSEWDRENSPLHF.

There are a few counts of this clone. The gene calls are TRBV4-1 and TRBJ1-5; no clear D gene. The CDR3 length is 15 residues. V lost 1 base and J lost 3, with 10 bases in between. Germline V gives CDR1 MGHRA, CDR2 YSYEKL. The CDR3 coding sequence is TGCGCCAGCAGCCAAGTTCCACAGCTCAATCAGCCCCAGCATTTT. It specifies CASSQVPQLNQPQHF.

This chain links TRBV14 with TRBJ1-2; D remains unclear. The V and J ends lost 7 bases and 4 bases respectively, with 7 bases between them. Germline values: CDR1 SGHDN, CDR2 FVKESK. The CDR3 spans 11 residues. The CDR3 coding sequence is TGTGCCAGCATTGAGGTCTATGGCTACACCTTC. Amino acid sequence: CASIEVYGYTF.

This clone was found a few times. The chain joins TRBV30 to TRBJ1-2; 7 bases fit TRBD1. The CDR3 spans 13 residues. J lost 7 bases, V lost 1 base, and 6 bases had no gene match. The germline CDR1 and CDR2 sequences are GTSNPN and SVGIG (reference sequence). CDR3 protein: CAWSATGVGGYTF. The CDR3 DNA reads as TGTGCCTGGAGTGCTACAGGGGTGGGTGGCTACACCTTC.

This sequence joins TRBV5-6 and TRBJ1-5, with a possible D match to TRBD1 (5 bases). The V gene's germline CDR1 is SGHDT and CDR2 YYEEEE. CDR3 length equals 16 residues. Trimming stripped 4 bases from V and 5 bases from J, with 19 bases between. For the CDR3, the DNA is TGTGCCAGCAGCAAAAACCTCGGGACGGAAGATCAGCCCCAGCATTTT. It is translated as CASSKNLGTEDQPQHF.

Only a few counts were recorded for this clone. The chain couples TRBV29-1 to TRBJ2-7; the D gene is possibly TRBD1 (5 bases). CDR3 size: 13 residues. Germline V CDR1 and CDR2: SQVTM, ANQGSEA. Trimming pared 5 bases from V and 0 bases from J, leaving 11 bases between. CDR3 DNA: TGCAGCGTTAGACAGAGACTCTCCTACGAGCAGTACTTC. It translates to CSVRQRLSYEQYF.

This sequence joins TRBV7-2 and TRBJ2-1; a possible D gene is TRBD1 (6 bases). Trimming removed 5 bases from V and 4 bases from J, with 15 bases in between. Germline CDR1 is SGHTA and CDR2 is FQGNSA. CDR3 length equals 15 residues. As DNA, the CDR3 is TGTGCCAGCAGCCGACAGGCTCTAGGTTACAATGAGCAGTTCTTC. Its protein product is CASSRQALGYNEQFF.

Regarding this clone: The identical CDR3 is also encoded by other nucleotide sequences in the sample. The chain carries TRBV29-1 and TRBJ1-4; D is unresolved. V lost 0 bases and J lost 8, with 4 bases in between. Germline lookup yields CDR1 SQVTM and CDR2 ANQGSEA. This CDR3 is built from 11 residues. The CDR3 here is CSVEDREKLFF. CDR3 DNA sequence: TGCAGCGTTGAAGATCGGGAAAAACTGTTTTTT.

This clone was seen more than once but under ten times. The chain combines TRBV4-3 with TRBJ1-1; D is unclear. This CDR3 has 16 amino acids. Per germline, CDR1 LGHNA and CDR2 YSLEER. V was trimmed by 4 bases and J by 5 bases, leaving 20 bases between them. The CDR3 loop reads CASSPLIQLTYTEAFF. The DNA of the CDR3 is TGCGCCAGCAGCCCCCTGATCCAACTCACGTATACTGAAGCTTTCTTT.

The chain joins TRBV30 to TRBJ1-6; 7 positions match TRBD1. The CDR3 extends over 16 amino acids. Germline V gives CDR1 GTSNPN, CDR2 SVGIG (reference sequence). V gave up 0 bases and J gave up 8 bases; unmatched junction bases: 10. CDR3 in DNA: TGTGCCTGGAGTGTAGGAGGGGGCAGGGGGTATTCACCCCTCCACTTT. Its protein is CAWSVGGGRGYSPLHF.

The rearrangement joins TRBV5-1 to TRBJ2-2, with 8 bases lining up with TRBD1. The CDR3 extends over 16 amino acids. Germline V CDR1 and CDR2: SGHRS, YFSETQ. V lost 2 bases, J lost 4 bases, and 7 bases stayed unmatched. The CDR3 sequence: CASSFTTGALTGELFF. DNA of the CDR3: TGCGCCAGCAGCTTTACGACAGGGGCCCTCACCGGGGAGCTGTTTTTT. Variable domain in full (rest from reference TRBV5-1 and TRBJ2-2): KAGVTQTPRYLIKTRGQQVTLSCSPISGHRSVSWYQQTPGQGLQFLFEYFSETQRNKGNFPGRFSGRQFSNSRSEMNVSTLELGDSALYLCASSFTTGALTGELFFGEGSRLTVL.

The rearrangement links TRBV7-2 to TRBJ2-6; D unclear. CDR3 length: 15 residues. With 1 base removed from V and 2 bases from J, the gap between germline ends came to 6 bases. Germline V gene lookup returns CDR1 SGHTA and CDR2 FQGNSA. The CDR3 nucleotides read TGTGCCAGCAGCTTAGTTGGGACTGGGGCCAACGTCCTGACTTTC. This translates into CASSLVGTGANVLTF.

The chain joins TRBV4-1 to TRBJ2-7; 12 bases match TRBD2. Germline V gene lookup returns CDR1 MGHRA and CDR2 YSYEKL. This CDR3 has 20 amino acids. V lost 5 bases to trimming and J lost 2 bases; unmatched junction nucleotides: 19. CDR3 in amino acids: CASSERGLAGGLAYAYEQYF. DNA for the CDR3: TGCGCCAGCAGCGAAAGAGGGCTAGCGGGGGGGCTAGCCTATGCCTACGAGCAGTACTTC.

This clone was counted once. V usage is TRBV2 and J usage is TRBJ1-1, with D unresolved. The germline gives CDR1 SNHLY, CDR2 FYNNEI. This CDR3 region has 13 residues. V was pared by 6 bases and J by 1 base, with 9 bases between. Here the CDR3 DNA reads TGTGCCAGCAGCTTCTCTGGGAACACTGAAGCTTTCTTT. Its translation is CASSFSGNTEAFF.

CDR3 amino acids: CASSEYGGLAKNIQYF. The CDR3 DNA reads as TGTGCCAGCAGTGAATATGGGGGGCTAGCCAAAAACATTCAGTACTTC. The chain carries TRBV2 and TRBJ2-4; D is possibly TRBD1 or TRBD2 (6 bases each). The CDR3 is 16 residues long. Germline CDR1 and CDR2: SNHLY and FYNNEI. V was shortened by 2 bases and J by 0 bases, with 11 bases between the two germline ends.

The chain carries TRBV7-8 and TRBJ2-1, with a tentative D call TRBD1 (6 bases). V lost 5 bases and J lost 6, with 17 bases in between. Germline V gene lookup returns CDR1 SGHVS and CDR2 FQNEAQ. This CDR3 spans 15 amino acids. This CDR3 is CASSPIGQLRNEQFF. The CDR3 DNA reads TGTGCCAGCAGCCCAATAGGACAGCTCCGCAATGAGCAGTTCTTC.

The gene calls are TRBV6-6 and TRBJ1-1, with 9 positions matching TRBD1. From germline, CDR1 is MNHNY and CDR2 SVGAGI (reference sequence). The V and J ends lost 4 bases and 7 bases, in that order; junction bases with no gene match: 4. This CDR3 has 13 residues. The CDR3 sequence is CASSSRQGDEAFF. The CDR3 DNA is TGTGCCAGCAGTTCCAGACAGGGGGATGAAGCTTTCTTT.

This sequence joins TRBV25-1 and TRBJ2-1; TRBD2 might be the D (6 bases). Germline CDR1 is MGHDK and CDR2 is SYGVNS. CDR3 length equals 15 residues. Trimming stripped 4 bases from V and 8 bases from J, with 18 bases between. CDR3: CASSVRAGLSDEQFF. The DNA for the CDR3 is TGTGCCAGCAGTGTTAGGGCGGGGTTGAGCGATGAGCAGTTCTTC.

This clone was found a few times. V usage is TRBV4-2 and J usage is TRBJ1-2; unclear D gene. The V and J ends lost 0 bases and 8 bases respectively, with 16 bases between them. In germline, CDR1 is LGHNA, CDR2 YNFKEQ. CDR3 size: 15 residues. The CDR3 DNA follows: TGTGCCAGCAGCCAAGATTCTGTAGGGCTCGGGGGCTACACCTTC. Translating gives CASSQDSVGLGGYTF.

The chain recombines TRBV6-5 with TRBJ1-2; the D is unclear. This CDR3 has 15 residues. Between the trimmed V and J ends, which lost 6 bases and 4 bases, there was a span of 18 bases. CDR1 MNHEY and CDR2 SVGAGI come from the germline V gene. The chain's CDR3 is CASSEEWGASYGYTF. In DNA form, the CDR3 reads TGTGCCAGCAGCGAGGAGTGGGGAGCCTCCTATGGCTACACCTTC.

V is TRBV27 and J is TRBJ1-6; 8 bases map to TRBD1. The CDR3 totals 17 residues. Trimming removed 8 bases from V and 7 bases from J; junction bases left unmatched: 16. From germline, CDR1 is MNHEY and CDR2 SMNVEV (reference sequence). CDR3: CASRRPARGRKNSPLHF. CDR3 DNA: TGTGCCAGCCGTCGTCCGGCCAGGGGGCGTAAGAATTCACCCCTCCACTTT.

This clone was detected a few times. The CDR3 DNA sequence: TGCAGCGTCGCCCGTTCTACCCTGGAGACCCAGTACTTC. This codes for CSVARSTLETQYF. The chain employs TRBV29-1 and TRBJ2-5; D is unclear. Germline CDR1 is SQVTM and CDR2 is ANQGSEA. The germline V and J ends were trimmed by 6 bases and 5 bases, with 16 bases remaining between them. The CDR3 extends over 13 amino acids.

This rearrangement joins TRBV19 to TRBJ2-6, with a possible D match to TRBD2 (5 bases). The CDR3 has 15 residues. Trimming cost V 3 bases and J 3 bases, with 9 bases left between them. CDR1 and CDR2 (germline): LNHDA, SQIVND (reference sequence). CDR3: CASSMGDGGANVLTF. The CDR3 coding sequence is TGTGCCAGTAGTATGGGAGATGGTGGGGCCAACGTCCTGACTTTC.

This clone appeared once. The chain is built from TRBV10-3 and TRBJ2-7, with a tentative D call TRBD2 (6 bases). The V end lost 4 bases, the J end lost 4 bases, and 17 bases lay between the germline ends. CDR3 length: 15 residues. Looked up from germline, CDR1 is ENHRY and CDR2 is SYGVKD. CDR3 loop: CAISGSWGVGYEQYF. CDR3 nucleotide sequence: TGTGCCATCAGTGGCAGCTGGGGGGTTGGGTACGAGCAGTACTTC.

This clone was seen only once. V gene TRBV19 combines with J gene TRBJ2-7; 7 nucleotides line up with TRBD1. CDR3 length equals 13 residues. Germline CDR1 reads LNHDA; CDR2 reads SQIVND (reference sequence). With 5 bases clipped from V and 2 bases from J, the junction kept 3 bases outside the gene matches. CDR3 in DNA: TGTGCCAGTAGTCCTACAGGGGCCTACGAGCAGTACTTC. Translated, it gives CASSPTGAYEQYF.

V and J are TRBV30 and TRBJ1-4; no clear D. Germline V CDR1 and CDR2: GTSNPN, SVGIG (reference sequence). The CDR3 loop spans 14 amino acids. The V gene lost 7 bases and the J gene lost 8 bases, with 20 bases spanning the gap. The CDR3 DNA sequence: TGTGCCTCAACCCCTGTCGGACGTCGGGAAAAACTGTTTTTT. Protein: CASTPVGRREKLFF. The full variable domain, completed using reference TRBV30 and TRBJ1-4, is SQTIHQWPATLVQPVGSPLSLECTVEGTSNPNLYWYRQAAGRGLQLLFYSVGIGQISSEVPQNLSASRPQDRQFILSSKKLLLSDSGFYLCASTPVGRREKLFFGSGTQLSVL.

This clone was observed a few times. Different DNA sequences within this sample yield the same CDR3. The chain employs TRBV29-1 and TRBJ2-1, with 9 bases identical to TRBD2. With V trimmed by 5 bases and J by 4 bases, 3 bases remained unmatched. Germline V gene data show CDR1 as SQVTM and CDR2 as ANQGSEA. There are 13 residues in the CDR3. CDR3 residues: CSVLAGSYNEQFF. CDR3 coding DNA: TGCAGCGTTCTAGCGGGGAGTTACAATGAGCAGTTCTTC.